The 20 T cell receptor beta chains below come from one sample, sequenced in a study of T cell responses to AZD1222 COVID-19 vaccine. The repertoire was sequenced with immunoSEQ multiplex PCR; TCRdb's copy has only in-frame clones and lacks some. This sample has 90,000 to 95,000 clones, with 85% to 90% found just once. The input for sequencing was peripheral blood, taken on day 0 of AZD1222 vaccination. The receptor source for this set is an adult in good health.

The chain couples TRBV7-3 to TRBJ2-5; TRBD2 aligns across 7 bases. Per the germline V gene, CDR1 is SGHTA and CDR2 is FQGTGA. The junction had 1 base not matched to a gene; V was cut back by 3 bases and J by 0 bases. CDR3 size: 14 residues. The chain's CDR3 is CASSFGGDQETQYF. The CDR3 nucleotides read TGTGCCAGCAGCTTTGGGGGGGACCAAGAGACCCAGTACTTC.

The gene calls are TRBV18 and TRBJ1-1; D is possibly TRBD1 (5 bases). CDR1 and CDR2 (germline): KGHSH, LQKENI. This CDR3 is 14 amino acids long. With 3 bases removed from V and 4 bases from J, the gap between germline ends came to 12 bases. In nucleotides, the CDR3 is TGTGCCAGCTCACCGGCAGGGATCAGCACTGAAGCTTTCTTT. Translating it yields CASSPAGISTEAFF.

V usage is TRBV28 and J usage is TRBJ1-6; D ambiguous. Trimming took off 5 bases at V and 0 bases at J, with 11 bases between the two ends. The germline gives CDR1 MDHEN, CDR2 SYDVKM. CDR3 length equals 16 residues. The CDR3 region has the DNA TGTGCCAGCAGTCCCCAATCGAGCTCCTATAATTCACCCCTCCACTTT. It yields the protein CASSPQSSSYNSPLHF.

The chain couples TRBV4-1 to TRBJ2-6; D gene uncertain. Germline V lookup: CDR1 MGHRA, CDR2 YSYEKL. V lost 0 bases, J lost 12 bases, and 12 bases lay in between. CDR3 size: 14 residues. The CDR3 DNA follows: TGCGCCAGCAGCCAAGACGCGATCAAGGCCGTCCTGACTTTC. This codes for CASSQDAIKAVLTF.

The chain uses TRBV7-2 and TRBJ2-7, with 8 bases matching TRBD2. Germline V gives CDR1 SGHTA, CDR2 FQGNSA. V dropped 2 bases and J dropped 3; count of bases not matched to a gene: 0. The CDR3 has 13 amino acids. CDR3 nucleotides: TGTGCCAGCAGCTTAACTAGCGGCTACGAGCAGTACTTC. It specifies CASSLTSGYEQYF.

This sequence joins TRBV11-2 and TRBJ1-5, with TRBD1 matching over 9 bases. Germline CDR1 is SGHAT and CDR2 is FQNNGV. V shed 4 bases, J shed 4 bases, and the junction held 8 bases outside the gene matches. The CDR3 totals 16 residues. CDR3 sequence reads: CASSSQGTGRNQPQHF. For the CDR3, the DNA is TGTGCCAGCAGCTCCCAGGGGACAGGGAGAAATCAGCCCCAGCATTTT.

This clone was counted once. The chain couples TRBV7-8 to TRBJ1-3; D might be TRBD1 (6 bases). CDR3 length equals 17 residues. V shed 1 base and J shed 1 base, with 14 bases lying between them. Germline CDR1 reads SGHVS; CDR2 reads FQNEAQ. CDR3 region: CASSLVGTGRSGNTIYF. CDR3 nucleotides: TGTGCCAGCAGCTTAGTAGGCACAGGGCGGTCTGGAAACACCATATATTTT. Full variable domain (remainder filled in from reference TRBV7-8 and TRBJ1-3): GAGVSQSPRYKVAKRGQDVALRCDPISGHVSLFWYQQALGQGPEFLTYFQNEAQLDKSGLPSDRFFAERPEGSVSTLKIQRTQQEDSAVYLCASSLVGTGRSGNTIYFGEGSWLTVV.

This clone has only a few counts. The J gene is TRBJ2-6, the V gene TRBV7-8, with 10 bases lining up with TRBD1. V lost 1 base to trimming and J lost 1 base; unmatched junction nucleotides: 4. CDR1 is SGHVS, CDR2 FQNEAQ, per germline. The CDR3 runs 18 residues. The CDR3 DNA reads as TGTGCCAGCAGCTTAGGGAGACAGGGGGCTTCTGGGGCCAACGTCCTGACTTTC. Amino acid sequence: CASSLGRQGASGANVLTF.

The V gene is TRBV3-1 (or the pseudogene TRBV3-2), the J gene TRBJ2-2; 10 bases are a match to TRBD2. The CDR3 has 16 amino acids. Trimming at V came to 0 bases and at J to 4 bases, leaving 2 bases not matched to a gene. CDR1 and CDR2 (germline): LGHDT, YNNKEL (reference sequence). DNA for the CDR3: TGTGCCAGCAGCCAAGAATCTAGCGGGAGCACCGGGGAGCTGTTTTTT. This translates into CASSQESSGSTGELFF.

The gene calls are TRBV28 and TRBJ1-6, with D possibly matching TRBD1 (5 bases). The germline CDR1 and CDR2 sequences are MDHEN and SYDVKM. This CDR3 is built from 15 residues. Trimming shortened V by 6 bases and J by 6 bases, and 15 bases separated the two germline ends. Written as DNA, the CDR3 is TGTGCCAGCAGCTACACGCCGGGACCTAATTCACCCCTCCACTTT. Encoded protein: CASSYTPGPNSPLHF. Full variable domain (remainder filled in from reference TRBV28 and TRBJ1-6): DVKVTQSSRYLVKRTGEKVFLECVQDMDHENMFWYRQDPGLGLRLIYFSYDVKMKEKGDIPEGYSVSREKKERFSLILESASTNQTSMYLCASSYTPGPNSPLHFGNGTRLTVT.

The chain combines TRBV12-5 with TRBJ2-5; D may be TRBD1 (6 bases). The CDR3 covers 13 residues. V was pared by 6 bases and J by 3 bases, with 11 bases between. In germline, CDR1 is LGHNT, CDR2 FRNRAP. The chain's CDR3 is CASGRGTKETQYF. CDR3 DNA sequence: TGTGCTAGTGGGAGGGGGACAAAAGAGACCCAGTACTTC.

The chain recombines TRBV4-1 with TRBJ2-2; no clear D gene. V lost 1 base to trimming and J lost 7 bases, with 13 bases between them. Per germline, CDR1 MGHRA and CDR2 YSYEKL. There are 15 residues in the CDR3. The DNA of the CDR3 is TGCGCCAGCAGCCAAGCATGGGTGAAGGGCGGGGAGCTGTTTTTT. Protein: CASSQAWVKGGELFF.

The chain recombines TRBV2 with TRBJ2-7; 10 positions match TRBD1. The J segment lost 6 bases and the V segment lost 10 bases, leaving 3 bases of the junction unmatched. CDR1 is SNHLY, CDR2 FYNNEI, per germline. The CDR3 contains 11 residues. In DNA form, the CDR3 reads TGTGCCAAGGGACAGGGGCTCGAGCAGTACTTC. This gives the protein CAKGQGLEQYF.

V gene TRBV27 combines with J gene TRBJ2-7; D remains ambiguous. CDR1 MNHEY and CDR2 SMNVEV come from the germline V gene (reference sequence). The ends were cut back, 3 bases at V and 0 bases at J, with 6 bases in the middle. The CDR3 totals 13 residues. The CDR3 DNA is TGTGCCAGCAGTTTGATGTCCTCCTACGAGCAGTACTTC. It yields the protein CASSLMSSYEQYF.

The chain joins TRBV18 to TRBJ1-5; the D is unclear. V lost 2 bases and J lost 4, with 15 bases in between. The CDR3 is made up of 16 amino acids. The V gene's germline CDR1 is KGHSH and CDR2 LQKENI. This CDR3 reads CASSPVGSVSNQPQHF. CDR3 DNA: TGTGCCAGCTCACCAGTGGGGAGTGTATCGAATCAGCCCCAGCATTTT.

This chain connects TRBV3-1 (or the pseudogene TRBV3-2) to TRBJ2-7; D is perhaps TRBD1 or TRBD2 (6 bases each). This CDR3 is 16 amino acids long. V shed 1 base and J shed 0 bases, with 13 bases lying between them. Germline CDR1 and CDR2: LGHDT and YNNKEL (reference sequence). The CDR3 DNA reads as TGTGCCAGCAGCCAAGGGAGGGGGGTCCCCTCCTACGAGCAGTACTTC. It yields the protein CASSQGRGVPSYEQYF.

V is TRBV15 and J is TRBJ1-2; 7 bases map to TRBD1. V lost 0 bases to trimming and J lost 1 base; unmatched junction nucleotides: 5. Looked up from germline, CDR1 is LNHNV and CDR2 is YYDKDF (reference sequence). This CDR3 region has 16 residues. CDR3 sequence (DNA): TGTGCCACCAGCAGAGATTTGACAGGGAGTAACTATGGCTACACCTTC. It encodes CATSRDLTGSNYGYTF.

J is TRBJ2-4 and V is TRBV5-4; 7 positions agree with TRBD2. J was trimmed by 9 bases and V by 2 bases; bases with no gene match: 8. Looked up from germline, CDR1 is SGHNT and CDR2 is YYREEE (reference sequence). CDR3 size: 14 residues. Written as DNA, the CDR3 is TGTGCCAGCAGCTTAGGACGGGGGGACGGCATTCAGTACTTC. Protein sequence: CASSLGRGDGIQYF.

This clone was observed a single time. Here the CDR3 reads CASSFQRSATNEKLFF. The CDR3 DNA reads TGTGCCAGCAGCTTCCAGCGATCTGCAACTAATGAAAAACTGTTTTTT. The chain employs TRBV7-9 and TRBJ1-4; D is unclear. V dropped 3 bases and J dropped 0 bases, with 11 bases sitting between them. Germline values: CDR1 SEHNR, CDR2 FQNEAQ (reference sequence). The CDR3 loop spans 16 amino acids.

The chain has TRBV15 and TRBJ2-5, with D uncertain. Trimming shortened V by 1 base and J by 3 bases, and 9 bases separated the two germline ends. This CDR3 spans 14 amino acids. Germline CDR1 is LNHNV and CDR2 is YYDKDF (reference sequence). The CDR3 DNA is TGTGCCACCAGCAGAGGCTTATCCGAAGAGACCCAGTACTTC. As protein: CATSRGLSEETQYF.